The subject of this entry is one T cell receptor (beta chain). This entry is derived from a study of radiotherapy plus CTLA-4 blockade in lung cancer. Clones were sequenced by immunoSEQ multiplex PCR, and TCRdb holds only the in-frame ones, with some missing. The profile covers more than 90,000 clones, with roughly 86% appearing a single time and around 3% taken by the ten largest. Germline V gene lookup returns CDR1 MNHNS and CDR2 SASEGT. Trimming left V 6 bases short and J 3 bases short, with 14 bases between. CDR3 length equals 14 residues. Patients had chemo-refractory metastatic non-small-cell lung cancer and received focal radiation plus CTLA-4 blockade that used ipilimumab.

The sample was peripheral blood, taken from a patient treated with radiotherapy plus ipilimumab. The clonotype comes from a human donor with non-small cell lung cancer that progressed on radiotherapy plus ipilimumab. Some clones in this sample may be carry-over from other donors' samples. The chain carries TRBV6-1 and TRBJ1-2; the D gene is possibly TRBD1 (5 bases). The CDR3 nucleotides are TGTGCCAGCAGACAGGACATGTACGACTATGGCTACACCTTC. This gives the protein CASRQDMYDYGYTF.